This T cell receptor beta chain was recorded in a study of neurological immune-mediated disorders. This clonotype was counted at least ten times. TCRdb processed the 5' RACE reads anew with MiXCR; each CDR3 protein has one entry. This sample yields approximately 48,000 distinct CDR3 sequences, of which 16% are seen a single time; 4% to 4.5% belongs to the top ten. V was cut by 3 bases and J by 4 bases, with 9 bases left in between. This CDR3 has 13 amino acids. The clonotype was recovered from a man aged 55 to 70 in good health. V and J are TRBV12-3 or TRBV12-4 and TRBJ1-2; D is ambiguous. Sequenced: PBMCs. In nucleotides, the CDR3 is TGTGCCAGCAGTTTGTGGCAGGCCTATGGCTACACCTTC. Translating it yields CASSLWQAYGYTF.